The entry that follows covers one TCR beta chain sequence. TCRdb keeps only in-frame clones here, not all; method: immunoSEQ multiplex PCR. Of 560,000 or so clones detected, 90% to 97% appear once; the ten largest clones hold less than 0.13%. These data are taken from a study of shared clonotypes between healthy human individuals. This CDR3 contains 13 residues. CDR1 and CDR2 from the germline V gene are SGHNT and YYREEE (reference sequence). V dropped 3 bases and J dropped 7; count of bases not matched to a gene: 5. Selected positively for CCR7 and CD45RO-negative, naive CD8 cells excluded terminally differentiated effector memory CD45RA+ cells.

The sample consisted of naive CD8+ T cells sorted from blood. This chain uses TRBV5-4 with TRBJ1-1; 8 bases fit TRBD1. The clonotype originates from a woman aged 30 to 39 in good health. The CDR3 region is CASSSGQGVEAFF. DNA for the CDR3: TGTGCCAGCAGCTCAGGACAGGGCGTTGAAGCTTTCTTT. The full variable domain, in which reference TRBV5-4 and TRBJ1-1 provide the parts outside the CDR3, is ETGVTQSPTHLIKTRGQQVTLRCSSQSGHNTVSWYQQALGQGPQFIFQYYREEENGRGNFPPRFSGLQFPNYSSELNVNALELDDSALYLCASSSGQGVEAFFGQGTRLTVV.